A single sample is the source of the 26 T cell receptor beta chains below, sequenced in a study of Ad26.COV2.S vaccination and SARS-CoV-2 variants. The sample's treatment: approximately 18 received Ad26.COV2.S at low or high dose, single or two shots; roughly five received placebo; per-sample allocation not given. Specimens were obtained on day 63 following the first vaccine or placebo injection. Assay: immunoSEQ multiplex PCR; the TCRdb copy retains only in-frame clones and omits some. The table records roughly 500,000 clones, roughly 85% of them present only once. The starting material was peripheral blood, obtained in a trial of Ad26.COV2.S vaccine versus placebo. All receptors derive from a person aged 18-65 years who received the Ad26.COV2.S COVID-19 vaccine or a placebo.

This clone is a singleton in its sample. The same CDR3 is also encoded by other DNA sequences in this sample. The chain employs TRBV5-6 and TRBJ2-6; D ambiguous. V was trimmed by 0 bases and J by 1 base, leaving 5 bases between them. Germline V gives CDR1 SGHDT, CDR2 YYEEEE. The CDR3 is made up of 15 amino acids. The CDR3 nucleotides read TGTGCCAGCAGCTTGGTAGGTTCTGGGGCCAACGTCCTGACTTTC. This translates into CASSLVGSGANVLTF.

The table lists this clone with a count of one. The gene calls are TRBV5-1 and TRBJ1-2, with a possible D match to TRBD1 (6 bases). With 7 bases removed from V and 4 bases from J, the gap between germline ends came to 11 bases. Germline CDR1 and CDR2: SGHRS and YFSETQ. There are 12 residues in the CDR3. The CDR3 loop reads CASGQSFYGYTF. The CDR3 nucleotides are TGCGCCAGCGGACAGTCGTTCTATGGCTACACCTTC.

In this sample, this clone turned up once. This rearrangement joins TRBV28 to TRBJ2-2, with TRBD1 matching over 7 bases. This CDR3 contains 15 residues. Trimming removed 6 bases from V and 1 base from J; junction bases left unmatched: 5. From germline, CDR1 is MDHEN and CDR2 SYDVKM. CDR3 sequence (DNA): TGTGCCAGCAGAAAACAGGGGAAGAACACCGGGGAGCTGTTTTTT. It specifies CASRKQGKNTGELFF.

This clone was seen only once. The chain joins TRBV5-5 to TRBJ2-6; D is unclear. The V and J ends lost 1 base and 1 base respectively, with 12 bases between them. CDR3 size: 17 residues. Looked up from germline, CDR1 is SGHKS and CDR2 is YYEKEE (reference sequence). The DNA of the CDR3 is TGTGCCAGCAGCTTGCTCGGAGTTGATTCTGGGGCCAACGTCCTGACTTTC. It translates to CASSLLGVDSGANVLTF. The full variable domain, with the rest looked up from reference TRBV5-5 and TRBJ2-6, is DAGVTQSPTHLIKTRGQQVTLRCSPISGHKSVSWYQQVLGQGPQFIFQYYEKEERGRGNFPDRFSARQFPNYSSELNVNALLLGDSALYLCASSLLGVDSGANVLTFGAGSRLTVL.

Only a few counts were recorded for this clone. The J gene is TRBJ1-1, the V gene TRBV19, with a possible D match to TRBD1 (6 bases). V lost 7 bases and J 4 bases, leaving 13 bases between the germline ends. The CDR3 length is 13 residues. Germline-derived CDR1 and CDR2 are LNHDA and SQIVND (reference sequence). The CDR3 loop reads CASKPGGLTEAFF. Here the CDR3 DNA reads TGTGCCAGTAAACCTGGGGGCCTCACTGAAGCTTTCTTT.

The CDR3 nucleotides are TGCGCCAGCGGATTTATTTCCTCGGGGGGTCAGAACACTGAAGCTTTCTTT. The encoded protein is CASGFISSGGQNTEAFF. The V gene is TRBV5-1, the J gene TRBJ1-1; D might be TRBD1 (5 bases). There are 17 residues in the CDR3. Per germline, CDR1 SGHRS and CDR2 YFSETQ. Trimming removed 7 bases from V and 1 base from J, with 23 bases in between.

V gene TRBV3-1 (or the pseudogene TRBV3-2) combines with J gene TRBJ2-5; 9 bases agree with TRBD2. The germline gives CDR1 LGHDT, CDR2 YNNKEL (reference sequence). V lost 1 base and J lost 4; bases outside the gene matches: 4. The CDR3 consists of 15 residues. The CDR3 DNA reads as TGTGCCAGCAGCCAAGGCCAGGGACTAGCAGAGACCCAGTACTTC. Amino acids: CASSQGQGLAETQYF.

The DNA of the CDR3 is TGTGCCAGCAGTTTAGTCAGTCGTAATTCACCCCTCCACTTT. This encodes CASSLVSRNSPLHF. The rearrangement joins TRBV28 to TRBJ1-6; no clear D. The CDR3 has 14 residues. The germline V and J ends were trimmed by 2 bases and 6 bases, with 8 bases remaining between them. In germline, CDR1 is MDHEN, CDR2 SYDVKM.

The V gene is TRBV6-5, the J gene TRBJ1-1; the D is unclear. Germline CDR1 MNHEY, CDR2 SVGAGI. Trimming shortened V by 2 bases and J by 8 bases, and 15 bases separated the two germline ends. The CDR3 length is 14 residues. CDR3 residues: CASSYHSGEREAFF. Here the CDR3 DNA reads TGTGCCAGCAGTTACCATTCGGGTGAAAGGGAAGCTTTCTTT.

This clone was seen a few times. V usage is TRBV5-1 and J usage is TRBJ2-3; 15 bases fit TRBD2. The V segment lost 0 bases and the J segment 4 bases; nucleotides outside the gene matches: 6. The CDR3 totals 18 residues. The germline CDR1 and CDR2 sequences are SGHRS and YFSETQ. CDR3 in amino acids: CASSLGGLAGGTADTQYF. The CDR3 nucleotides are TGCGCCAGCAGCTTGGGGGGACTAGCGGGAGGCACGGCAGATACGCAGTATTTT.

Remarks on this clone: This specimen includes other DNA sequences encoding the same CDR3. CDR3 nucleotides: TGTGCCAGCAGCTTAGGGAGGGATGGCTACACCTTC. Translated: CASSLGRDGYTF. The V gene is TRBV7-2, the J gene TRBJ1-2; D ambiguous. Trimming took 1 base from V and 6 from J, leaving 6 bases between them. The length of the CDR3 is 12 residues. In germline, CDR1 is SGHTA, CDR2 FQGNSA.

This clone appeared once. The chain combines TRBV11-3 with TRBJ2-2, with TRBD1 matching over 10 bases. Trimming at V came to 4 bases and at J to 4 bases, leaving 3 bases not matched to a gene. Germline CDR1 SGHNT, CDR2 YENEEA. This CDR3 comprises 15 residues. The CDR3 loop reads CASSSGQGITGELFF. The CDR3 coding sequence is TGTGCCAGCAGCTCGGGACAGGGGATCACCGGGGAGCTGTTTTTT.

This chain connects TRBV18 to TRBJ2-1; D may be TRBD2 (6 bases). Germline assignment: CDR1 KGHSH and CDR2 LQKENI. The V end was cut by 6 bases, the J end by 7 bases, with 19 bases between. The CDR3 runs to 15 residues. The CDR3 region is CASSKLRDSINEQFF. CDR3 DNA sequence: TGTGCCAGCTCGAAACTCCGGGACTCAATTAATGAGCAGTTCTTC.

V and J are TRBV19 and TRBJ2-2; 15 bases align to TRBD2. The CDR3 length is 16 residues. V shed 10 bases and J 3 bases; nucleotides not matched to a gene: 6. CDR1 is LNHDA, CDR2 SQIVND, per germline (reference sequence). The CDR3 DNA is TGTGCCACCGGGACTAGCGGGAGGACCGACACCGGGGAGCTGTTTTTT. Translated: CATGTSGRTDTGELFF.

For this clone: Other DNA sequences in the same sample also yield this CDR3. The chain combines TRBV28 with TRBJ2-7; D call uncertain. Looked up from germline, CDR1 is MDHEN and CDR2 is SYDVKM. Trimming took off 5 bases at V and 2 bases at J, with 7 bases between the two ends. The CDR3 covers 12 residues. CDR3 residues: CASSPQPYEQYF. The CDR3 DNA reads TGTGCCAGCAGTCCTCAACCCTACGAGCAGTACTTC. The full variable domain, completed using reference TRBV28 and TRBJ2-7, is DVKVTQSSRYLVKRTGEKVFLECVQDMDHENMFWYRQDPGLGLRLIYFSYDVKMKEKGDIPEGYSVSREKKERFSLILESASTNQTSMYLCASSPQPYEQYFGPGTRLTVT.

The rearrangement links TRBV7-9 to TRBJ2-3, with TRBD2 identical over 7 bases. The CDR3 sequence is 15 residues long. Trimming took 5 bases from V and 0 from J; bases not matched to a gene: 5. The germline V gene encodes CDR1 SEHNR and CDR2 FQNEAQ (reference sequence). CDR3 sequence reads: CASSGGGPSTDTQYF. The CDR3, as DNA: TGTGCCAGCAGCGGCGGGGGTCCTAGCACAGATACGCAGTATTTT. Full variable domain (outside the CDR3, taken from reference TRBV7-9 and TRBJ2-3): DTGVSQNPRHKITKRGQNVTFRCDPISEHNRLYWYRQTLGQGPEFLTYFQNEAQLEKSRLLSDRFSAERPKGSFSTLEIQRTEQGDSAMYLCASSGGGPSTDTQYFGPGTRLTVL.

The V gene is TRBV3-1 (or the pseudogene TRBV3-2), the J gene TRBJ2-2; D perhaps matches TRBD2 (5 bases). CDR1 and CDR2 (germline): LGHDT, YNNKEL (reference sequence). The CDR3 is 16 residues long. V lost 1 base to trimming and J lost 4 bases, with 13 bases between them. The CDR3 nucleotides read TGTGCCAGCAGCCAAGTTTCGGGATGGGGCACCGGGGAGCTGTTTTTT. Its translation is CASSQVSGWGTGELFF.

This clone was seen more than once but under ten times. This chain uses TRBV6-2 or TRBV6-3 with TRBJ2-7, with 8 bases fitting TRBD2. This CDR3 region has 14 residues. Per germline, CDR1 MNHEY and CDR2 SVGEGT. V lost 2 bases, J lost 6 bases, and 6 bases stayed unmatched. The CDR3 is CASSYISGRVEQYF. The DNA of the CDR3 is TGTGCCAGCAGTTACATCTCCGGGAGGGTCGAGCAGTACTTC.

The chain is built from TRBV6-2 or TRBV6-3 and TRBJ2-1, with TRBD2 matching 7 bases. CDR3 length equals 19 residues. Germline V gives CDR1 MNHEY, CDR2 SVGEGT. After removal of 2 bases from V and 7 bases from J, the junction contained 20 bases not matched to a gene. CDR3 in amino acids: CASSYPRSARGGSLNEQFF. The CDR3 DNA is TGTGCCAGCAGTTACCCCCGCTCCGCCCGTGGCGGGAGTTTAAATGAGCAGTTCTTC.

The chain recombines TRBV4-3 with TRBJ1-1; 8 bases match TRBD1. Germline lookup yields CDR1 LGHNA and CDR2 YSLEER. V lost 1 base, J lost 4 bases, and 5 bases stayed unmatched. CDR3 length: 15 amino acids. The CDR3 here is CASSQATGGITEAFF. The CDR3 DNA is TGCGCCAGCAGCCAAGCAACAGGGGGGATCACTGAAGCTTTCTTT.

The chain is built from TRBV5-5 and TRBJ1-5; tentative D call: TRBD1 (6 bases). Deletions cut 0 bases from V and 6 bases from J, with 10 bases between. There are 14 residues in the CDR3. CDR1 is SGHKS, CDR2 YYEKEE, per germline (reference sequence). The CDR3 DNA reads TGTGCCAGCAGCTTGGACGGGGGCGGTCAGCCCCAGCATTTT. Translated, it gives CASSLDGGGQPQHF.

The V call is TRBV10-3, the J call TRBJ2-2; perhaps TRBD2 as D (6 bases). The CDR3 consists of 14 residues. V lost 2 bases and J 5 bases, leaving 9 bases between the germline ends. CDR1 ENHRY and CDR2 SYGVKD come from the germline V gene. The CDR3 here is CAISEKGTTGELFF. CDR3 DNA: TGTGCCATCAGTGAGAAGGGGACTACCGGGGAGCTGTTTTTT.

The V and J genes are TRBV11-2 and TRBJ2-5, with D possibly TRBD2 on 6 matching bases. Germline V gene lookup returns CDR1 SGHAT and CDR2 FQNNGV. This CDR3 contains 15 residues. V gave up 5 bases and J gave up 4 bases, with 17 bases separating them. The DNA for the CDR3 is TGTGCCAGCAGCCTCATCTCGGGAGCCACAGAGACCCAGTACTTC. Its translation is CASSLISGATETQYF.

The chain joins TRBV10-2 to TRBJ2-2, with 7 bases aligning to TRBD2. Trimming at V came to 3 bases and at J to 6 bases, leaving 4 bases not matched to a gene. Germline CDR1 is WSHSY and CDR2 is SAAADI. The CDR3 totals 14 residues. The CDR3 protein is CASSEAGLAGELFF. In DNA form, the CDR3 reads TGCGCCAGCAGTGAAGCGGGGTTGGCCGGGGAGCTGTTTTTT.

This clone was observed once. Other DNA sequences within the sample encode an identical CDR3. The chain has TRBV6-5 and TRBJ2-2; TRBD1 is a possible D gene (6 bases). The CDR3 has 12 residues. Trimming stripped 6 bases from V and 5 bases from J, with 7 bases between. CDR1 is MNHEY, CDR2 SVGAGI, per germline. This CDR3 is CASSRGTGELFF. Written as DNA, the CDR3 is TGTGCCAGCAGCAGGGGTACCGGGGAGCTGTTTTTT.

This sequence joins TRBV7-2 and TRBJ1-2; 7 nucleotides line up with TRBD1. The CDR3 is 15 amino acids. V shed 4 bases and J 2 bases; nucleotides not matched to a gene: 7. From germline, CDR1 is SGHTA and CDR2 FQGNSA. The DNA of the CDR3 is TGTGCCAGCAGCTCAGAAAGACAGGGAAACTATGGCTACACCTTC. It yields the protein CASSSERQGNYGYTF.